One T cell receptor (beta chain) is described in this entry. Germline loops: CDR1 KGHSH, CDR2 LQKENI. This CDR3 is 12 amino acids long. V dropped 3 bases and J dropped 6 bases, with 9 bases sitting between them. Authors' data handling: Nucleated cell counts were estimated from reference gene primer amplification. The repertoire was sequenced with immunoSEQ multiplex PCR; TCRdb's copy has only in-frame clones and lacks some. The D gene and trimming were derived from the DNA, and the V and J assignments and clone size from that table. The sample consists of tens of thousands of clones, about 72% of them appearing once. The data derive from a study of blood T cell repertoires in COVID-19. At the level of the study: Acute and convalescent COVID-19 samples came from the United States, Italy and Spain.

This chain links TRBV18 with TRBJ2-7; D possibly corresponds to TRBD2 (6 bases). The receptor's source is a man aged 65-85 years with active or convalescent COVID-19. Material for sequencing was peripheral blood. Here the CDR3 reads CASSPGGSEQYF. The DNA for the CDR3 is TGTGCCAGCTCACCGGGGGGTAGCGAGCAGTACTTC.